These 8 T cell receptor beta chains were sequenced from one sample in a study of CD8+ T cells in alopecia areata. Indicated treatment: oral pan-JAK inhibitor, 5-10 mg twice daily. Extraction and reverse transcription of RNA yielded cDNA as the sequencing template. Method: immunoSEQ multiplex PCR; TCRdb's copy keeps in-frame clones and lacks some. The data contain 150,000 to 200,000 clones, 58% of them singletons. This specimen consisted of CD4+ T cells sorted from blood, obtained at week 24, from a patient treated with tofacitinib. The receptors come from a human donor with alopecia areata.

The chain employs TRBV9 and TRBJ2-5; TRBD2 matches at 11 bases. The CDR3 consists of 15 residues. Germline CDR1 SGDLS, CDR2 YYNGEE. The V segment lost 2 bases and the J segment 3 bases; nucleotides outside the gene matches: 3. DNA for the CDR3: TGTGCCAGCAGCGTTACTAGCGGGGGCAAAGAGACCCAGTACTTC. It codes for CASSVTSGGKETQYF. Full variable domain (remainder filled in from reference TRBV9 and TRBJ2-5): DSGVTQTPKHLITATGQRVTLRCSPRSGDLSVYWYQQSLDQGLQFLIQYYNGEERAKGNILERFSAQQFPDLHSELNLSSLELGDSALYFCASSVTSGGKETQYFGPGTRLLVL.

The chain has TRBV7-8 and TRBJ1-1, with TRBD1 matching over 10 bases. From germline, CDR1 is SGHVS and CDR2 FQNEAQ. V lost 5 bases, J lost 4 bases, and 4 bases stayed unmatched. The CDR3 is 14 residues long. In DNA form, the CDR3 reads TGTGCCAGCAGCCCCAGGACAGGGGGCACTGAAGCTTTCTTT. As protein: CASSPRTGGTEAFF.

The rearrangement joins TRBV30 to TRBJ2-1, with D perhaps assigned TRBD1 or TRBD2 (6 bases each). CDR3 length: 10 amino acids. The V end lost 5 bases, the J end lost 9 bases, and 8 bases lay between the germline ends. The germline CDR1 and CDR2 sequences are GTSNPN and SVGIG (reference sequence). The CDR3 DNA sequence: TGTGCCTGGGGGGGGCTTGAGCAGTTCTTC. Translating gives CAWGGLEQFF.

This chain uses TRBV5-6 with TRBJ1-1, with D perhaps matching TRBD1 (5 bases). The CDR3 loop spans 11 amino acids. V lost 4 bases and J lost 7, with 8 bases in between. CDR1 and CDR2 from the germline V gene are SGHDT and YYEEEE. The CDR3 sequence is CASSTGLEAFF. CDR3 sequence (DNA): TGTGCCAGCAGCACAGGACTTGAAGCTTTCTTT.

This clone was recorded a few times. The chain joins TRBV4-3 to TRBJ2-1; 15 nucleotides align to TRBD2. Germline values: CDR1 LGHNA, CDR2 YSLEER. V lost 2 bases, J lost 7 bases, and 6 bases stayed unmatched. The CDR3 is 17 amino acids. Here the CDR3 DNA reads TGCGCCAGCAGCCAACGGACTAGCGGGAGGGTTTTTAATGAGCAGTTCTTC. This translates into CASSQRTSGRVFNEQFF.

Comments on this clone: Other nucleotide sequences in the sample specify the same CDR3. CDR3 loop: CASRTGGNEQFF. The CDR3 DNA follows: TGTGCCAGCAGGACAGGGGGGAATGAGCAGTTCTTC. The V gene is TRBV2, the J gene TRBJ2-1; 9 positions agree with TRBD1. Germline V gene data show CDR1 as SNHLY and CDR2 as FYNNEI. This CDR3 contains 12 residues. V was pared by 6 bases and J by 7 bases, with 1 base of the junction left unmatched.

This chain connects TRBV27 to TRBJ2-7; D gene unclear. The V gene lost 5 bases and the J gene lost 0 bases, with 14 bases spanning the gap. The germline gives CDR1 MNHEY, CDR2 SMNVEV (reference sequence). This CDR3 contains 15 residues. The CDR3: CASSPRDGSSYEQYF. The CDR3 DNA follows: TGTGCCAGCAGTCCTCGAGACGGAAGCTCCTACGAGCAGTACTTC.

The CDR3 here is CASSLRQSTYEQYF. The CDR3 region has the DNA TGTGCCAGCAGCCTTCGACAGTCAACCTACGAGCAGTACTTC. The chain carries TRBV6-5 and TRBJ2-7; D may be TRBD1 (5 bases). The CDR3 has 14 amino acids. In germline, CDR1 is MNHEY, CDR2 SVGAGI. V was shortened by 6 bases and J by 2 bases, with 14 bases between the two germline ends.